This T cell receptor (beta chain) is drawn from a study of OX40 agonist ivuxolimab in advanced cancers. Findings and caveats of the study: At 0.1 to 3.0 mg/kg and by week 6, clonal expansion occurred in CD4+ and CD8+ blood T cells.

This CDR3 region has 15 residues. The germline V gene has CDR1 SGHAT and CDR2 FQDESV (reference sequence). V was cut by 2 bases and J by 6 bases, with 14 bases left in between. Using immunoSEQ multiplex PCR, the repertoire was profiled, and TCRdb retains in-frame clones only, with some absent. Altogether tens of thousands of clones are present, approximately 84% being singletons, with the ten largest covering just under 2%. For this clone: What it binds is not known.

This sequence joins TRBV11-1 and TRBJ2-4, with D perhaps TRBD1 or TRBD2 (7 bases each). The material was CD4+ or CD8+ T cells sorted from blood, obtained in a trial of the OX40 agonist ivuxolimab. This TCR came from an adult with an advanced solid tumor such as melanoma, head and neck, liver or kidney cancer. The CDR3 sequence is CASSLSTGEGNIQYF. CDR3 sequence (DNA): TGTGCCAGCAGCTTAAGTACAGGGGAGGGAAACATTCAGTACTTC.